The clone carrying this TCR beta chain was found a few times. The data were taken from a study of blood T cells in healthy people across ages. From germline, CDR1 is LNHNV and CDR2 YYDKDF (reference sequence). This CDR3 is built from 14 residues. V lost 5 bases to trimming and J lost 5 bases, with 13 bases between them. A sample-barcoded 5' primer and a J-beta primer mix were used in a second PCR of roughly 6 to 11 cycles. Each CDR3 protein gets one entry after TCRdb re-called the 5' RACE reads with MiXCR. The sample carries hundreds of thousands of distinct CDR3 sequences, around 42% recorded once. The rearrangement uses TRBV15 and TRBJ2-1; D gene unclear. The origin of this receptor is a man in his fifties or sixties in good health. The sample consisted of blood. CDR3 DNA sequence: TGTGCCACCAGCTTGGGCCCCGTTAACAATGAGCAGTTCTTC. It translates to CATSLGPVNNEQFF. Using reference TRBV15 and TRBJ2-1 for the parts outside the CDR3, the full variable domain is DAMVIQNPRYQVTQFGKPVTLSCSQTLNHNVMYWYQQKSSQAPKLLFHYYDKDFNNEADTPDNFQSRRPNTSFCFLDIRSPGLGDTAMYLCATSLGPVNNEQFFGPGTRLTVL.